The clone carrying this T cell receptor beta chain showed up just a few times. Antigen specificity is unknown. This record comes from a study of T-cell memory formation after mild COVID-19. Findings of the study overall: Clones that contracted from day 15 to 85 were balanced CD4/CD8, while later expanders leaned CD4+. Contracting CD4+ clones were located mainly in CM and EM, and CD8+ clones in EMRA.

CDR1 and CDR2 from the germline V gene are LNHNV and YYDKDF (reference sequence). The V end was cut by 2 bases, the J end by 4 bases, with 13 bases between. This CDR3 is built from 15 residues. A single record per CDR3 protein comes from TCRdb applying MiXCR to the 5' RACE reads. The sample lists 180,000 or so distinct CDR3 sequences, around 10% occurring once. This receptor was taken from a man aged 18 to 30 who had mild COVID-19 (a few samples of this study predate the infection). Cell type and time point are not known. The chain recombines TRBV15 with TRBJ2-3, with D perhaps being TRBD1 or TRBD2 (5 bases each). Input material: PBMCs or a T cell subset sorted from them (not recorded which). This CDR3 is CATSRPGTLADTQYF. CDR3 DNA sequence: TGTGCCACCAGCAGACCCGGGACGTTGGCAGATACGCAGTATTTT.